This TCR beta chain was obtained from a study of CD8 T cells in ankylosing spondylitis. Findings and caveats of the study: The disease-linked clones had a CD8+ phenotype and low blood frequencies. Seemingly characteristic of ankylosing spondylitis blood was a TCR beta motif consisting of about 8 highly homologous variants.

With respect to this clonotype: The target antigen is unknown.

The CDR3 loop spans 14 amino acids. Germline assignment: CDR1 LGHNA and CDR2 YSLEER. V lost 3 bases, J lost 4 bases, and 12 bases lay in between. MiXCR, applied by TCRdb to the 5' RACE reads, yields one record per CDR3 protein. The data contain hundreds of thousands of distinct CDR3 sequences, about 12% of them singletons. The origin of this receptor is a male donor with ankylosing spondylitis. The sample consisted of blood, either unsorted or a sorted T cell fraction (not recorded which). The rearrangement links TRBV4-3 to TRBJ2-5, with unresolved D. CDR3 in DNA: TGCGCCAGCAGCCACGACGCGGAGAGAGAGACCCAGTACTTC. Amino acids: CASSHDAERETQYF.